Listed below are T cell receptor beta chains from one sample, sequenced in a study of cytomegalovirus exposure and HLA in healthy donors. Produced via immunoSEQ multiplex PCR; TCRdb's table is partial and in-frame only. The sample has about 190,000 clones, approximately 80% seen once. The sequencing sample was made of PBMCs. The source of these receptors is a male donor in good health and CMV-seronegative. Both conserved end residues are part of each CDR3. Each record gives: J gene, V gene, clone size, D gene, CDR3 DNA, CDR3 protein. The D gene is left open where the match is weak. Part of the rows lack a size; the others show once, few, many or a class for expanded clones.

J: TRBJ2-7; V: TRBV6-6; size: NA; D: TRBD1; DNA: TGTGCCAGCATGATCGGGACAGGTCCCTACGAGCAGTACTTC; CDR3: CASMIGTGPYEQYF
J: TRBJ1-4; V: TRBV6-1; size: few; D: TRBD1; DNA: TGTGCCAGCAGTGTGGACAGGGGACGGGAAAAACTGTTTTTT; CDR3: CASSVDRGREKLFF
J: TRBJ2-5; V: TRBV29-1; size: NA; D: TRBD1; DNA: TGCAGCGGCCTACAGGGGGCGGGGACCCAGTACTTC; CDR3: CSGLQGAGTQYF
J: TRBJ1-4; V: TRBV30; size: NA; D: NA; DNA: TGTGCCTGGAGTGTGTCGGTCACCCCAGAAAAACTGTTTTTT; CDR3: CAWSVSVTPEKLFF
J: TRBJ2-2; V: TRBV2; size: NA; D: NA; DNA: TGTGCCAGCACCTTACTCACCGGGGAGCTGTTTTTT; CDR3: CASTLLTGELFF
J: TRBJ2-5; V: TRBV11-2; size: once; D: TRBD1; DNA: TGTGCCAGCAAACTGGACAGGGTAATGAAGACCCAGTACTTC; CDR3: CASKLDRVMKTQYF
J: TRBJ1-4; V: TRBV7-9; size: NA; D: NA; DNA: TGTGCCAGCAGTGTCCGCCGGGCGGTGACGAGGGAACGAGAAAAACTGTTTTTT; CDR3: CASSVRRAVTREREKLFF
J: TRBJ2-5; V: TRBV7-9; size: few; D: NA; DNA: TGTGCCAGCAGCTTATTGGGGCTGGAGACCCAGTACTTC; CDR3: CASSLLGLETQYF
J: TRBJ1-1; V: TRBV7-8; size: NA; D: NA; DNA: TGTGCCAGCAGCTTAGCCCCGGGAACGACTGAAGCTTTCTTT; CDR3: CASSLAPGTTEAFF
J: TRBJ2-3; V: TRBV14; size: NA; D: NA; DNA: TGTGCCAGCAGCCAAGGGGTCGGTGGCGGGACGTGGATCGGTACGCAGTATTTT; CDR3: CASSQGVGGGTWIGTQYF
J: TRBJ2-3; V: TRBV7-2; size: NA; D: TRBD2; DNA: TGTGCCAGCAGTTGGACTAGCGGGAGGTCAGTCACAGATACGCAGTATTTT; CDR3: CASSWTSGRSVTDTQYF
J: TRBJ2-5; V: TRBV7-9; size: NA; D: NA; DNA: TGTGCCAGCAGCTTAAGCACCCAAGAGACCCAGTACTTC; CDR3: CASSLSTQETQYF
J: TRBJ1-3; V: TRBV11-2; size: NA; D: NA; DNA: TGTGCCAGCAGCTGGACAGACTCTGGAAACACCATATATTTT; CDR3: CASSWTDSGNTIYF
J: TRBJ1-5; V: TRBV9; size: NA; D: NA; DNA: TGTGCCAGCAGCCCTACGGGGAGCAATCAGCCCCAGCATTTT; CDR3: CASSPTGSNQPQHF
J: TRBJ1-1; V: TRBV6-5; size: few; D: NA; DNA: TGTGCCAGCAGTTACCTCGGGGGGAACACTGAAGCTTTCTTT; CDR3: CASSYLGGNTEAFF
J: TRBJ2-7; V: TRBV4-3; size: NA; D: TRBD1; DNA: TGCGCCAGCAGCCAAGCGTTTAGAACAGGGGGCTACGAGCAGTACTTC; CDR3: CASSQAFRTGGYEQYF
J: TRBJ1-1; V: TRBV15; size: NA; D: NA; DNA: TGTGCCACCAAAATTACAGCTAACACTGAAGCTTTCTTT; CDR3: CATKITANTEAFF
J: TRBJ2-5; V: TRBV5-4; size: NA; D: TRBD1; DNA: TGTGCCAGCAGTTTCCCGGGACAGCAAGAGACCCAGTACTTC; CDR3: CASSFPGQQETQYF
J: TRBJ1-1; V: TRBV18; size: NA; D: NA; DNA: TGTGCCAGCTCACCACAAATGGTACAGGAGAAGAACACTGAAGCTTTCTTT; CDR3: CASSPQMVQEKNTEAFF
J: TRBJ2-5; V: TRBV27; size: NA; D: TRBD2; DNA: TGTGCCAGCAGTTTAAGGGGACTAGCGGGAGAGTTCGTTGTCGAGACCCAGTACTTC; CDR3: CASSLRGLAGEFVVETQYF
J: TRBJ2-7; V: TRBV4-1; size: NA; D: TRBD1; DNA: TGCGCCAGCAGCCCGACGTGGACAGGGTCCTCCTACGAGCAGTACTTC; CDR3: CASSPTWTGSSYEQYF
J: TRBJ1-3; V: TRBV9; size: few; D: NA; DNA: TGTGCCAGCAGCTTGACGGACAGTCTTACTGGAAACACCATATATTTT; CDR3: CASSLTDSLTGNTIYF
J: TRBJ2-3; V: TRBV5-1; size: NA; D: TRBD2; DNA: TGCGCCAGCAGCTTTCTAGCGGGGGTGCTAGATACGCAGTATTTT; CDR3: CASSFLAGVLDTQYF
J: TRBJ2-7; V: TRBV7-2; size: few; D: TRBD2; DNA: TGTGCCAGCAGCCTGACTAGCGGCGGCTCCTACGAGCAGTACTTC; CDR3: CASSLTSGGSYEQYF
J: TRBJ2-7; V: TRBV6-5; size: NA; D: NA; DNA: TGTGCCAGCAGTTACTCCCCTGGGGGGAGGCGAAACGAGCAGTACTTC; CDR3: CASSYSPGGRRNEQYF
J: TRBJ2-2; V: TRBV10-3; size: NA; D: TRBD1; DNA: TGTGCCATCAGATCCGGGACAGGGTCCACCGGGGAGCTGTTTTTT; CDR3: CAIRSGTGSTGELFF
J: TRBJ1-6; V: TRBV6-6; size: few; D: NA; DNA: TGTGCCAGCAGGGAGGGGTACCTCGGATCACCCCTCCACTTT; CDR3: CASREGYLGSPLHF
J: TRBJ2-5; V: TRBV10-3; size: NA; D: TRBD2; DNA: TGTGCCATCGCGGAGCGGGGGGGAGAGACCCAGTACTTC; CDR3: CAIAERGGETQYF
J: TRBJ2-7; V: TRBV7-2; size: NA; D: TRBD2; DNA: TGTGCCAGCAGCCCTCGGGAGGGGGTGGTGTACGAGCAGTACTTC; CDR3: CASSPREGVVYEQYF
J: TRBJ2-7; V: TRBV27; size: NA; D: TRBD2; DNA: TGTGCCAGCAGTCGGGGGGGCTCCTACGAGCAGTACTTC; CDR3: CASSRGGSYEQYF
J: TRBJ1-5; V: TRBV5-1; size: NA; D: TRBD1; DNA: TGCGCCAGCAGCTTGGGGGGACAGGGTAATCAGCCCCAGCATTTT; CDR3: CASSLGGQGNQPQHF
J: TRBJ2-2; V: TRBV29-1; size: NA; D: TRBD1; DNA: TGCAGCGTTTTCGGGACAGGGAACACCGGGGAGCTGTTTTTT; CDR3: CSVFGTGNTGELFF
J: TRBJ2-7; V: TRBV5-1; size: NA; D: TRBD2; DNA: TGCGCCAGCAGCTTAACTAGCGGGAGCTCCTACGAGCAGTACTTC; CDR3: CASSLTSGSSYEQYF
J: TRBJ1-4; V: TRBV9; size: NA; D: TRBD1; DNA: TGTGCCAGCAGCGTGACCGACAGGGGCTACGGGGAAAAACTGTTTTTT; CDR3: CASSVTDRGYGEKLFF
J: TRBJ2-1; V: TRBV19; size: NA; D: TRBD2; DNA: TGTGCCAGCGAGGGAGGGCCGACCTACAATGAGCAGTTCTTC; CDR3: CASEGGPTYNEQFF
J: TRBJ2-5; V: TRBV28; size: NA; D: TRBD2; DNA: TGTGCCAGTAAGCGGGGGTCAGAGACCCAGTACTTC; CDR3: CASKRGSETQYF
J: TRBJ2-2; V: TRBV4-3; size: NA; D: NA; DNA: TGCGCCAGCAGCCAAGATCATAGGGGGGGAATGAACACCGGGGAGCTGTTTTTT; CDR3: CASSQDHRGGMNTGELFF
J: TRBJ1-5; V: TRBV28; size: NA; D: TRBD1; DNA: TGTGCCAGCAGTTTAGGACCCAGGGGGTTACTACAGCCCCAGCCCCAGCATTTT; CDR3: CASSLGPRGLLQPQPQHF
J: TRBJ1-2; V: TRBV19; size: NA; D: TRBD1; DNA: TGTGCCAGTAGTAGAGAAGGACAGGTCTATGGCTACACCTTC; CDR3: CASSREGQVYGYTF
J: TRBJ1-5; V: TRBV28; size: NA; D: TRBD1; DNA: TGTGCCAGCAGTTCGGGACAGGGGGCGCCTCTTAGCAATCAGCCCCAGCATTTT; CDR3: CASSSGQGAPLSNQPQHF
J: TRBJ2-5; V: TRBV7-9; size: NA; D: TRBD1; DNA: TGTGCCAGCAGCTTAAGAGGGACAGCGCGGTACCAAGAGACCCAGTACTTC; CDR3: CASSLRGTARYQETQYF
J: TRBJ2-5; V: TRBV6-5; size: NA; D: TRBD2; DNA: TGTGCCAGCAGTTACTCGCGGGAGTGGGAGACCCAGTACTTC; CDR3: CASSYSREWETQYF
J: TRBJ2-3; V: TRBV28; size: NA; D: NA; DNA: TGTGCCAGCAGCCCTCGCCCGAGGGGGGGGACAGATACGCAGTATTTT; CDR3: CASSPRPRGGTDTQYF